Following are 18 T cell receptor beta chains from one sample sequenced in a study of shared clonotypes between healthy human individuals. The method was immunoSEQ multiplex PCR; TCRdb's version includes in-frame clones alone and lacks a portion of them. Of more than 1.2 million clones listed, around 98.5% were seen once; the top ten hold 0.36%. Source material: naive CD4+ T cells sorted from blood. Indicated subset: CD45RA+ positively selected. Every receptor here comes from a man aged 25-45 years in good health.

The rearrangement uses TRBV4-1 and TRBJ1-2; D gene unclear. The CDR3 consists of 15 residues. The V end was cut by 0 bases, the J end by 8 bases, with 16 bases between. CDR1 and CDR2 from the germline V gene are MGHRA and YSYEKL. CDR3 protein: CASSQDRETRRGYTF. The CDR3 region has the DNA TGCGCCAGCAGCCAAGATCGCGAGACAAGACGCGGCTACACCTTC.

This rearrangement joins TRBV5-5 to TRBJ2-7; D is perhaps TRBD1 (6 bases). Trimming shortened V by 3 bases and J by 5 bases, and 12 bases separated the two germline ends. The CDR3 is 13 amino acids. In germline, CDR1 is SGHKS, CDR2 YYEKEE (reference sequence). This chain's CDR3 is CASSSTGFNEQYF. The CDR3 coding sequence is TGTGCCAGCAGCTCCACAGGGTTTAACGAGCAGTACTTC.

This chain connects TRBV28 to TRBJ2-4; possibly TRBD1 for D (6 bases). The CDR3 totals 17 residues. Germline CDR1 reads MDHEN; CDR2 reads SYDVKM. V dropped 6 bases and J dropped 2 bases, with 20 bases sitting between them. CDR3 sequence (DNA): TGTGCCAGCAGCCTCCTCTCCCGGACAGCGTCCAAAAACATTCAGTACTTC. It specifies CASSLLSRTASKNIQYF.

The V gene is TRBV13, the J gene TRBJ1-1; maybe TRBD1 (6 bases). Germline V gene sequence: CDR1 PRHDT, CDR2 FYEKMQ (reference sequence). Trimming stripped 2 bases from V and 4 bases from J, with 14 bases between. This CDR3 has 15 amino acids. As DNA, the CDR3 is TGTGCCAGCAGCTTATCGCAGGGGCGCGGCACTGAAGCTTTCTTT. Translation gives CASSLSQGRGTEAFF. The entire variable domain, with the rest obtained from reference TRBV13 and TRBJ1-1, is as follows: AAGVIQSPRHLIKEKRETATLKCYPIPRHDTVYWYQQGPGQDPQFLISFYEKMQSDKGSIPDRFSAQQFSDYHSELNMSSLELGDSALYFCASSLSQGRGTEAFFGQGTRLTVV.

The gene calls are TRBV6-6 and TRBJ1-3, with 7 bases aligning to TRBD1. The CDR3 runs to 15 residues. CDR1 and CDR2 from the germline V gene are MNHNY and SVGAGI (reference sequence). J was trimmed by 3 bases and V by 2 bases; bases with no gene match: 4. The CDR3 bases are TGTGCCAGCAGTTACCCCGGGACAGATGGAAACACCATATATTTT. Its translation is CASSYPGTDGNTIYF.

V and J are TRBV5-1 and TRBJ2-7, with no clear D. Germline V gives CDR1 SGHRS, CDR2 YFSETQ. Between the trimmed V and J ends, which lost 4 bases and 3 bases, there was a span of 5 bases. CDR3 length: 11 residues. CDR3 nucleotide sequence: TGCGCCAGCAGCGACATCTACGAGCAGTACTTC. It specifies CASSDIYEQYF.

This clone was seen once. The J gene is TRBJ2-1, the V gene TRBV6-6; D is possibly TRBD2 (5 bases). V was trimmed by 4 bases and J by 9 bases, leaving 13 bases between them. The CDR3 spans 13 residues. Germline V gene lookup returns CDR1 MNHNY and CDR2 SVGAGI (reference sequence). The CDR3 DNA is TGTGCCAGCAGTTTACTACAAGGAGGTGAGCAGTTCTTC. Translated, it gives CASSLLQGGEQFF.

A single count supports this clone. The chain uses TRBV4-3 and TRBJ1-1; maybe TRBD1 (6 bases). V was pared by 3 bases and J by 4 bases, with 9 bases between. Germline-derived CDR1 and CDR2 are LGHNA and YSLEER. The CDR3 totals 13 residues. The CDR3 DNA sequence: TGCGCCAGCAGCCAGGGGGCGAGCACTGAAGCTTTCTTT. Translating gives CASSQGASTEAFF.

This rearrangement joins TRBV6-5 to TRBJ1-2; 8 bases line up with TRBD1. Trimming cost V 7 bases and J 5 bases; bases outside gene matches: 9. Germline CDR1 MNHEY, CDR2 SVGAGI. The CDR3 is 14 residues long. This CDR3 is CASTAGQEIYGYTF. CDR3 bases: TGTGCCAGCACCGCGGGACAGGAGATTTATGGCTACACCTTC.

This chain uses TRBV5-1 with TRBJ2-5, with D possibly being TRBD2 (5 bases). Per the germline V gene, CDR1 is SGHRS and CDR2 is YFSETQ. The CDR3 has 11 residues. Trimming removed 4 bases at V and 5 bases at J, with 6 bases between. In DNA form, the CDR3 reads TGCGCCAGCAGCGGGGAGGAGACCCAGTACTTC. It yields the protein CASSGEETQYF.

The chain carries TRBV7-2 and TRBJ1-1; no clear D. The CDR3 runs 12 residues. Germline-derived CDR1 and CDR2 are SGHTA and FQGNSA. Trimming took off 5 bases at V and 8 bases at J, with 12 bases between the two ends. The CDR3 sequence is CASSPPALEAFF. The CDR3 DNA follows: TGTGCCAGCAGCCCCCCAGCTCTGGAAGCTTTCTTT.

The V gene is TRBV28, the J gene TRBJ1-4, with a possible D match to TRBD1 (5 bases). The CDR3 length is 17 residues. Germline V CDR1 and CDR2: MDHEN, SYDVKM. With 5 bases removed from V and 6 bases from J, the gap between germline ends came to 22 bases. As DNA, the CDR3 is TGTGCCAGCAGTCGGTTCACAATAATAGGGGCGGATGAAAAACTGTTTTTT. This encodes CASSRFTIIGADEKLFF.

CDR3 coding DNA: TGCAGTTTCGGGAGTTCAGATACGCAGTATTTT. Residues: CSFGSSDTQYF. The chain combines TRBV20-1 with TRBJ2-3, with D tentatively TRBD2 (6 bases). Trimming removed 8 bases at V and 4 bases at J, with 10 bases between. Germline CDR1 and CDR2: DFQATT and SNEGSKA (reference sequence). The CDR3 length is 11 residues.

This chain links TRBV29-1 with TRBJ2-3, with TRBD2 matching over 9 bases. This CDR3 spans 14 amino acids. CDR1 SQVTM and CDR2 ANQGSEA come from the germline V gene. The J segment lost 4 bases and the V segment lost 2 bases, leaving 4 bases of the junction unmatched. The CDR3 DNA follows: TGCAGCGTTGAAAATAGCGGGAGTCCAGATACGCAGTATTTT. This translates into CSVENSGSPDTQYF.

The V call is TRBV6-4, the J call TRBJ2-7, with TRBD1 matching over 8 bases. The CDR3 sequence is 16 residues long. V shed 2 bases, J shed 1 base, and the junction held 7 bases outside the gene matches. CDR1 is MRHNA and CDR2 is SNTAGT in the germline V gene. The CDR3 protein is CASSDPGQGVSYEQYF. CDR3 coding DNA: TGTGCCAGCAGTGACCCAGGACAGGGTGTATCCTACGAGCAGTACTTC.

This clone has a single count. CDR3 sequence: CASSLDGFSYEQYF. Written as DNA, the CDR3 is TGTGCCAGCAGCTTGGATGGGTTCTCCTACGAGCAGTACTTC. The chain carries TRBV5-8 and TRBJ2-7; D not resolved. Trimming cost V 0 bases and J 0 bases, with 7 bases left between them. Per the germline V gene, CDR1 is SGHTS and CDR2 is YDEGEE. The length of the CDR3 is 14 residues.

Written as DNA, the CDR3 is TGTGCCAGCGGATTTTTTACAGGGGGGGTCAATGAGCAGTTCTTC. Protein: CASGFFTGGVNEQFF. The rearrangement uses TRBV25-1 and TRBJ2-1; a weak D match, TRBD1 (8 bases). Germline-derived CDR1 and CDR2 are MGHDK and SYGVNS. The V and J ends lost 8 bases and 6 bases respectively, with 20 bases between them. The CDR3 is 15 amino acids.

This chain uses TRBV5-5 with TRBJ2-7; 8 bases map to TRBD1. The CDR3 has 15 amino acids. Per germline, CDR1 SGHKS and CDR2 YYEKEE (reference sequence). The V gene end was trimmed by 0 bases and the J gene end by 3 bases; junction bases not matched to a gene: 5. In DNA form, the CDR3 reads TGTGCCAGCAGCTTGGTACCAGGGGGCGTCTACGAGCAGTACTTC. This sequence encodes CASSLVPGGVYEQYF.